This TCR beta chain was profiled in a study of shared clonotypes between healthy human individuals. The study, taken as a whole, reports: Shared clonotypes: roughly 4.5% naive CD4, roughly 3.5% naive CD8, 2% to 2.5% memory CD4, approximately 0.4% memory CD8.

Here immunoSEQ multiplex PCR was the method, and the copy in TCRdb shows in-frame clones only, minus some. The data hold some 2.3 million clones, with over 85% observed a single time. A CD45RA+ naive subset and a CD45RA-negative memory subset were split from CD4+ cells. With V trimmed by 2 bases and J by 3 bases, 10 bases remained unmatched. The germline gives CDR1 MGHRA, CDR2 YSYEKL. The CDR3 has 18 residues. Notes on this clone: No antigen is known for it.

The receptor comes from a man younger than 35 in good health. Some clones in this sample may be carry-over from other donors' samples. This chain connects TRBV4-1 to TRBJ2-3; 11 bases are shared with TRBD2. The sequencing input was naive CD4+ T cells from PBMCs. The subset denotes: CD45RA+ positively selected. CDR3 sequence: CASSQNMVAGGATDTQYF. CDR3 bases: TGCGCCAGCAGCCAAAATATGGTAGCGGGAGGGGCGACAGATACGCAGTATTTT.